A single sample gave rise to the 11 T cell receptor beta chains below, sequenced in a study of T cell clonotyping in hematopoietic cell transplantation. Only in-frame clones appear in the TCRdb table, and some are missing; sequencing was by immunoSEQ multiplex PCR. This table holds roughly 38,000 clones, about 90% found once. Sequenced input: peripheral blood mononuclear cells. The receptors originated from a woman in her thirties or forties in good health. Some clones in this sample may be carry-over from other donors' samples.

The V call is TRBV27, the J call TRBJ2-7; 7 bases line up with TRBD2. The V segment lost 0 bases and the J segment 6 bases; nucleotides outside the gene matches: 5. The CDR3 covers 14 residues. Per germline, CDR1 MNHEY and CDR2 SMNVEV (reference sequence). The CDR3 sequence: CASSLSRAGSEQYF. The CDR3 DNA reads TGTGCCAGCAGTTTATCCAGAGCGGGGAGCGAGCAGTACTTC.

This clone was seen once. This chain links TRBV19 with TRBJ1-5, with D perhaps matching TRBD1 (5 bases). V was trimmed by 1 base and J by 5 bases, leaving 9 bases between them. The CDR3 length is 14 residues. Germline V gene lookup returns CDR1 LNHDA and CDR2 SQIVND (reference sequence). The CDR3 protein is CASSIGQGYQPQHF. In nucleotides, the CDR3 is TGTGCCAGTAGTATAGGGCAGGGTTATCAGCCCCAGCATTTT.

V and J are TRBV20-1 and TRBJ2-1; 10 bases match TRBD2. The CDR3 consists of 11 residues. Per the germline V gene, CDR1 is DFQATT and CDR2 is SNEGSKA (reference sequence). In DNA, the CDR3 is TGCAGAGCGGGAGGGCCCCATGAGCAGTTCTTC. Its protein product is CRAGGPHEQFF.

This clone has a single count. The same CDR3 can be traced to other DNA sequences in this sample. The chain employs TRBV19 and TRBJ1-4, with TRBD1 matching over 10 bases. The CDR3 consists of 14 residues. Germline V gives CDR1 LNHDA, CDR2 SQIVND (reference sequence). The J segment lost 8 bases and the V segment lost 4 bases, leaving 4 bases of the junction unmatched. DNA of the CDR3: TGTGCCAGTAGTACGGGACAGGGGCGAGAAAAACTGTTTTTT. It yields the protein CASSTGQGREKLFF.

V usage is TRBV5-6 and J usage is TRBJ1-2; no clear D. The CDR3 is 15 residues long. The germline CDR1 and CDR2 sequences are SGHDT and YYEEEE. V gave up 0 bases and J gave up 4 bases, with 13 bases separating them. The CDR3 sequence is CASSLAGAFTYGYTF. CDR3 sequence (DNA): TGTGCCAGCAGCTTGGCTGGTGCTTTTACCTATGGCTACACCTTC.

Note on this clone: This same CDR3 is encoded by further DNA sequences in the sample. The chain recombines TRBV5-1 with TRBJ2-5; D is ambiguous. Between the trimmed V and J ends, which lost 1 base and 3 bases, there was a span of 7 bases. CDR1 SGHRS and CDR2 YFSETQ come from the germline V gene. The CDR3 totals 13 residues. CDR3 sequence (DNA): TGCGCCAGCAGCTTGTCACCCGAAGAGACCCAGTACTTC. Its protein is CASSLSPEETQYF.

This clone was recorded a few times. V usage is TRBV6-5 and J usage is TRBJ1-1; the match to TRBD1 covers 11 bases. This CDR3 comprises 15 residues. Germline loops: CDR1 MNHEY, CDR2 SVGAGI. Losses at the gene ends were 6 bases for V and 1 base for J; bases not matched to a gene: 4. The chain's CDR3 is CASRGQGAGNTEAFF. In nucleotides, the CDR3 is TGTGCCAGCAGAGGACAGGGGGCGGGGAACACTGAAGCTTTCTTT.

This chain joins TRBV2 and TRBJ2-2; the D gene is possibly TRBD2 (6 bases). CDR1 is SNHLY, CDR2 FYNNEI, per germline. V was pared by 6 bases and J by 3 bases, with 14 bases between. The CDR3 length is 15 residues. CDR3 coding DNA: TGTGCCAGCAGCGGACTCCGGAGGGACACCGGGGAGCTGTTTTTT. This gives the protein CASSGLRRDTGELFF.

V and J are TRBV19 and TRBJ1-1; a weak D match, TRBD1 (6 bases). This CDR3 comprises 14 residues. Germline-derived CDR1 and CDR2 are LNHDA and SQIVND (reference sequence). Trimming left V 3 bases short and J 5 bases short, with 13 bases between. DNA for the CDR3: TGTGCCAGTAGTATCCCAGGGGTTCAGACTGAAGCTTTCTTT. It codes for CASSIPGVQTEAFF.

This clone appeared a few times. The chain has TRBV30 and TRBJ2-5; 12 positions agree with TRBD2. Per germline, CDR1 GTSNPN and CDR2 SVGIG (reference sequence). After removal of 4 bases from V and 4 bases from J, the junction contained 4 bases not matched to a gene. This CDR3 comprises 14 residues. CDR3: CAWTSGRAVETQYF. In nucleotides, the CDR3 is TGTGCCTGGACTAGCGGGAGGGCCGTAGAGACCCAGTACTTC.

This chain links TRBV7-3 with TRBJ1-1, with D hard to call. CDR1 SGHTA and CDR2 FQGTGA come from the germline V gene. Trimming took off 0 bases at V and 2 bases at J, with 4 bases between the two ends. The CDR3 sequence is 13 residues long. The CDR3 DNA follows: TGTGCCAGCAGCTTAACGATTAACACTGAAGCTTTCTTT. It encodes CASSLTINTEAFF.